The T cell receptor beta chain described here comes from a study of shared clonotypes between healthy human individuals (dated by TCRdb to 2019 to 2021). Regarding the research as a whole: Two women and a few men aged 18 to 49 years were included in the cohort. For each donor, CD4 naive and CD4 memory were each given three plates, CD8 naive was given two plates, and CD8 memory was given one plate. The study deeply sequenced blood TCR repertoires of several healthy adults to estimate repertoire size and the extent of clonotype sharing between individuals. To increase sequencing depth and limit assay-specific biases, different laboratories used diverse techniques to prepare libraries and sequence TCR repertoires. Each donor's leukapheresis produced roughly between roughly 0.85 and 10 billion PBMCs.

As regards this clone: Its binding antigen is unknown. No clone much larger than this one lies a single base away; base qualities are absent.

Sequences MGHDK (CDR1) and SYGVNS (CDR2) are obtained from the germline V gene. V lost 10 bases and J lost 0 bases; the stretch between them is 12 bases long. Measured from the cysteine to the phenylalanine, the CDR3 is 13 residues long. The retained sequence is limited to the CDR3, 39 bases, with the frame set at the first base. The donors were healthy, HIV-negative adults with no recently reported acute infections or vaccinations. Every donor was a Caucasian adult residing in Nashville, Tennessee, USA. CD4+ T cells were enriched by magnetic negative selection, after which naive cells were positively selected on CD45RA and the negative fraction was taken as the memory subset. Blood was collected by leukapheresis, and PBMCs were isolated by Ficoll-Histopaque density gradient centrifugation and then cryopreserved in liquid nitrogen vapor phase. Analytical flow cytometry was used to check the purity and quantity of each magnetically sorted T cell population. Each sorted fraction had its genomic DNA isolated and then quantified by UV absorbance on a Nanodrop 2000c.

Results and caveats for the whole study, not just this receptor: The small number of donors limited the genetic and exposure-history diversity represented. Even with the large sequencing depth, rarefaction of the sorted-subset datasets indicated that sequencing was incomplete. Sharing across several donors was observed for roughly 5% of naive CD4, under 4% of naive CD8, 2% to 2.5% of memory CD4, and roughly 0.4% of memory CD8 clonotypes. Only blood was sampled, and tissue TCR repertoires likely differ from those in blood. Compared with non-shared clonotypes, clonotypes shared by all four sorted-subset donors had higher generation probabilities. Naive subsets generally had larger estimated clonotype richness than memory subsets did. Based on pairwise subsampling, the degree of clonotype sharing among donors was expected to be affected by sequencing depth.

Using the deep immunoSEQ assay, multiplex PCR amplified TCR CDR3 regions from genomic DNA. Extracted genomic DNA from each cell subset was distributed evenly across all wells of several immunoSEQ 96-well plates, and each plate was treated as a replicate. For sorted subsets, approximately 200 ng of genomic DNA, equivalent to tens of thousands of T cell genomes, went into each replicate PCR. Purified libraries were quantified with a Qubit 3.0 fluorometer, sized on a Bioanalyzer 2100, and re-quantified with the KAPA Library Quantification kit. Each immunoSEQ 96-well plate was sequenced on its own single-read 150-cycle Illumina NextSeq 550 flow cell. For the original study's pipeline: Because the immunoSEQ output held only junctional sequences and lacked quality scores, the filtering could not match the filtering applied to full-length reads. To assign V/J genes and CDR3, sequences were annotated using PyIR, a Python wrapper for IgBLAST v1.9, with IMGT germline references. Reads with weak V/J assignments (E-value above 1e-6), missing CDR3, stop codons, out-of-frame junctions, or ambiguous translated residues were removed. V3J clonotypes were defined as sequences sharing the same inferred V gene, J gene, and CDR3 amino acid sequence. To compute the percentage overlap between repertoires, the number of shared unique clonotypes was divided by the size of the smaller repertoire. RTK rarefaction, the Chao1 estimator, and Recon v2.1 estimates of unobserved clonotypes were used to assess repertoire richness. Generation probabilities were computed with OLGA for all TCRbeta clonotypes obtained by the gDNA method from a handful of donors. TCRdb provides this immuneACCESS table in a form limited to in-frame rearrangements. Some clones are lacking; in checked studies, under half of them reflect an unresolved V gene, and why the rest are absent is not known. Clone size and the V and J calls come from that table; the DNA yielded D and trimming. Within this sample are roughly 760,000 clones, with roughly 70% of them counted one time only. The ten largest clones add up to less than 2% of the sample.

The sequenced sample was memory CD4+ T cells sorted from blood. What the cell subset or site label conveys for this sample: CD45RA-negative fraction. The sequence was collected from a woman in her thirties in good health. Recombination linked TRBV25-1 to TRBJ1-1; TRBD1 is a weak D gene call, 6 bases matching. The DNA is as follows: TGTGCCACCAAGGACAGATTGAACACTGAAGCTTTCTTT. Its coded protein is CATKDRLNTEAFF.